Included here is one T cell receptor (beta chain) sequence, with context. After removal of 4 bases from V and 3 bases from J, the junction contained 2 bases not matched to a gene. The germline CDR1 and CDR2 sequences are LNHDA and SQIVND (reference sequence). This CDR3 is built from 13 residues. Libraries were prepared by immunoSEQ multiplex PCR; TCRdb keeps only in-frame clonotypes and omits some of them. The repertoire holds 90,000 to 130,000 clones, approximately 80% seen once, with roughly 4.5% in the top ten. The record originates from a study of PD-1 blockade in mismatch repair-deficient tumors.

V usage is TRBV19 and J usage is TRBJ1-1, with 7 bases that match TRBD1. Source: peripheral blood, taken 60 weeks after starting pembrolizumab. The TCR comes from an adult with mismatch repair-deficient cancer. CDR3 nucleotides: TGTGCCAGTAGTACCACAGGGGACACTGAAGCTTTCTTT. Translating it yields CASSTTGDTEAFF.